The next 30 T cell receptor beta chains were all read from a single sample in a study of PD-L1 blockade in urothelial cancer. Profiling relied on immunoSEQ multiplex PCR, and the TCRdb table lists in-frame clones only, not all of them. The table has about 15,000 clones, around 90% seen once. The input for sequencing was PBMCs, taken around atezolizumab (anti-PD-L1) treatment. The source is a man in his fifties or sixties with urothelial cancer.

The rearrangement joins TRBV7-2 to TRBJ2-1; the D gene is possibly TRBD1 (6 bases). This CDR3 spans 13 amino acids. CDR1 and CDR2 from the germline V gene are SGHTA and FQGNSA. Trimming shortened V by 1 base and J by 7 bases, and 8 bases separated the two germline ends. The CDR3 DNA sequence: TGTGCCAGCAGCTTAGTAAGGGGGAATGAGCAGTTCTTC. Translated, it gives CASSLVRGNEQFF.

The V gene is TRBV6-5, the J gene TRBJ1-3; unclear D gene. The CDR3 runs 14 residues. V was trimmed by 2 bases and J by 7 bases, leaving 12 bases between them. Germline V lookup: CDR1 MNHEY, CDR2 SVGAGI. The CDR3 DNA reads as TGTGCCAGCAGTTACGGCCTAGACCGGAACACCATATATTTT. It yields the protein CASSYGLDRNTIYF.

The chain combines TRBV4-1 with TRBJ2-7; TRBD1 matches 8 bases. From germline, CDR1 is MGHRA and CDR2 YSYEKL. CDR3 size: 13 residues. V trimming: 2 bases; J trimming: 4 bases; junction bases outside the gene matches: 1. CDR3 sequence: CASSQNRGYEQYF. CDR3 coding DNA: TGCGCCAGCAGCCAAAACAGGGGGTACGAGCAGTACTTC.

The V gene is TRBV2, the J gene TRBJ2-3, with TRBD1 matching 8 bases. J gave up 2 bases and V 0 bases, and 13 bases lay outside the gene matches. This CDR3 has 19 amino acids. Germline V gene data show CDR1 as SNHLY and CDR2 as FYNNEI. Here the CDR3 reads CASSEALHMSGGLTDTQYF. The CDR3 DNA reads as TGTGCCAGCAGTGAAGCGCTTCACATGTCAGGGGGCCTCACAGATACGCAGTATTTT.

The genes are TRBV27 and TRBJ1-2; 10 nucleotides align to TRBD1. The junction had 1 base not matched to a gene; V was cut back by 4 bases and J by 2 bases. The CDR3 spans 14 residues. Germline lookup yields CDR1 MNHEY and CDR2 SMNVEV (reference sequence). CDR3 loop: CASSSDRGNYGYTF. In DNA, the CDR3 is TGTGCCAGCAGTTCGGACAGGGGGAACTATGGCTACACCTTC.

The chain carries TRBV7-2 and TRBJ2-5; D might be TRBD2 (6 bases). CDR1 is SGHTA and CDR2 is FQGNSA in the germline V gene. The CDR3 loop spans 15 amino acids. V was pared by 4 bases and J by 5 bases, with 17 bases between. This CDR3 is CASSSRASERETQYF. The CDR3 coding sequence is TGTGCCAGCAGCTCTAGGGCTAGCGAACGTGAGACCCAGTACTTC.

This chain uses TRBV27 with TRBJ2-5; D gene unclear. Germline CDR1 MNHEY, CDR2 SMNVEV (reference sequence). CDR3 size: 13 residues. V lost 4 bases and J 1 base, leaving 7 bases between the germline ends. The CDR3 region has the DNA TGTGCCAGCAGTTCATTTTCCCAAGAGACCCAGTACTTC. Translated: CASSSFSQETQYF.

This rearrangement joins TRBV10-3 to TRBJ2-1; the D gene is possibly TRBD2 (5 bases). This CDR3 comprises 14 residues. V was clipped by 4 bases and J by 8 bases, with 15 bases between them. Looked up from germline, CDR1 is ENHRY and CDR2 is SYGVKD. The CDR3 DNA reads TGTGCCATCAGTGGGTTGGGGAGTTCGGATGAGCAGTTCTTC. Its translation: CAISGLGSSDEQFF.

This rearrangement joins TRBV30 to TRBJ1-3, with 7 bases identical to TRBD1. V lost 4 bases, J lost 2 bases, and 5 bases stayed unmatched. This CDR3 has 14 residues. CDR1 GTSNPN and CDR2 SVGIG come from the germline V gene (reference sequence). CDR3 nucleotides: TGTGCCTGGACCTTGGACAGGACTGGAAACACCATATATTTT. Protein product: CAWTLDRTGNTIYF.

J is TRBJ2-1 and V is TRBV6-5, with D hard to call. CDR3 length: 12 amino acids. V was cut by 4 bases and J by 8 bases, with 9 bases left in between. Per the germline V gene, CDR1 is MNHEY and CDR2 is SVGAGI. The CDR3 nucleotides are TGTGCCAGCAGTTCACAGTTGGATGAGCAGTTCTTC. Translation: CASSSQLDEQFF.

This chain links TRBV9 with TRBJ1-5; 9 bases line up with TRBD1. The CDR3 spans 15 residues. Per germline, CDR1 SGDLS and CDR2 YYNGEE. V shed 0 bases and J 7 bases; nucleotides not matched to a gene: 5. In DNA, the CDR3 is TGTGCCAGCAGCGTAGATGGGGACAGGGCACAGCCCCAGCATTTT. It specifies CASSVDGDRAQPQHF. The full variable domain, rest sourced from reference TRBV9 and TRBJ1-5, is DSGVTQTPKHLITATGQRVTLRCSPRSGDLSVYWYQQSLDQGLQFLIQYYNGEERAKGNILERFSAQQFPDLHSELNLSSLELGDSALYFCASSVDGDRAQPQHFGDGTRLSIL.

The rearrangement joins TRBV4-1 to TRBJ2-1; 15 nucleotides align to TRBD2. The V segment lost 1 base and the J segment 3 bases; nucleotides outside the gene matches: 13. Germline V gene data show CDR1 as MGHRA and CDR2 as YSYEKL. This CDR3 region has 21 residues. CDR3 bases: TGCGCCAGCAGCCAAGCAGGGACTAGCGGGAGGAGGAAAGGGCTCTACAATGAGCAGTTCTTC. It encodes CASSQAGTSGRRKGLYNEQFF.

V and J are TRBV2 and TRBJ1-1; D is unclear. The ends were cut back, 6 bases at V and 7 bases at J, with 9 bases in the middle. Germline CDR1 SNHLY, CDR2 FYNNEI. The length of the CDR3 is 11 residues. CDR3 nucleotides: TGTGCCAGCAGCGTAACTTATGAAGCTTTCTTT. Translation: CASSVTYEAFF.

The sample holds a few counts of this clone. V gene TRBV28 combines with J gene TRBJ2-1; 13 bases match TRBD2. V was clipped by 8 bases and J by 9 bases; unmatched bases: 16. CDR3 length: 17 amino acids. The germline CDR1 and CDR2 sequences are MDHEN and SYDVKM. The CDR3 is CASRIHRLAGGVREQFF. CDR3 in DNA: TGTGCCAGCCGTATCCATCGACTAGCGGGGGGAGTACGTGAGCAGTTCTTC.

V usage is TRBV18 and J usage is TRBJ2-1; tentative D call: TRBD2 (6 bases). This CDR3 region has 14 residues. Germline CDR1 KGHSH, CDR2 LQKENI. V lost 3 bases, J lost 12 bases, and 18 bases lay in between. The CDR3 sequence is CASSPPGSRTGQFF. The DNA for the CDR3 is TGTGCCAGCTCACCCCCCGGGAGCCGGACGGGGCAGTTCTTC.

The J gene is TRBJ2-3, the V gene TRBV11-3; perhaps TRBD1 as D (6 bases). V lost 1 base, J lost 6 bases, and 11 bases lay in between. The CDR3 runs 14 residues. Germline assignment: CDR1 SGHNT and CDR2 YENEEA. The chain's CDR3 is CASSLAWDTDTQYF. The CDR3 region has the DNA TGTGCCAGCAGCTTAGCTTGGGACACCGATACGCAGTATTTT.

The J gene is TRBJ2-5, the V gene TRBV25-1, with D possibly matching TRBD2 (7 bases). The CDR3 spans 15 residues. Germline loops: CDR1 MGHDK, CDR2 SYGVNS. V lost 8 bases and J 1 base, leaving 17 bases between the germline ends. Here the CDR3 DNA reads TGTGCCAGCCACTCCCTCGGGGGGCCCCAAGAGACCCAGTACTTC. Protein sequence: CASHSLGGPQETQYF.

The CDR3 nucleotides are TGTGCCAGCAGCCAAGCACCCGACTGGTCCTACGAGCAGTACTTC. Translating gives CASSQAPDWSYEQYF. The chain carries TRBV9 and TRBJ2-7; D gene unclear. CDR1 and CDR2 from the germline V gene are SGDLS and YYNGEE. This CDR3 has 15 residues. With 4 bases removed from V and 1 base from J, the gap between germline ends came to 15 bases. Looking up the rest from reference TRBV9 and TRBJ2-7 gives the full variable domain: DSGVTQTPKHLITATGQRVTLRCSPRSGDLSVYWYQQSLDQGLQFLIQYYNGEERAKGNILERFSAQQFPDLHSELNLSSLELGDSALYFCASSQAPDWSYEQYFGPGTRLTVT.

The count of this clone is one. CDR3 bases: TGCAGCGTGGACAGGTCGGGGAACACTGAAGCTTTCTTT. This codes for CSVDRSGNTEAFF. V gene TRBV29-1 combines with J gene TRBJ1-1; 7 nucleotides line up with TRBD1. After removal of 6 bases from V and 1 base from J, the junction contained 5 bases not matched to a gene. Germline V gives CDR1 SQVTM, CDR2 ANQGSEA. The CDR3 has 13 amino acids.

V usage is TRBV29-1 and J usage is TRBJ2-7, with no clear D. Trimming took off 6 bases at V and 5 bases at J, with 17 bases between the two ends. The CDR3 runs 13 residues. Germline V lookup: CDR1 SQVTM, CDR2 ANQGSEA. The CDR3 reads CSVTDWVLNEQYF. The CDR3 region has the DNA TGCAGCGTCACCGACTGGGTGTTGAACGAGCAGTACTTC.

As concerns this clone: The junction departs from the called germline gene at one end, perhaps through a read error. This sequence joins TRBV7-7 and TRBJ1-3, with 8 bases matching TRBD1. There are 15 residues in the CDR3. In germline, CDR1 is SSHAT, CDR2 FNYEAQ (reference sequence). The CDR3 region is CASSLGTGSGNTIYF. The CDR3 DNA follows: TGTGCTAGCAGCTTAGGGACAGGTTCCGGAAACACCATATATTTT.

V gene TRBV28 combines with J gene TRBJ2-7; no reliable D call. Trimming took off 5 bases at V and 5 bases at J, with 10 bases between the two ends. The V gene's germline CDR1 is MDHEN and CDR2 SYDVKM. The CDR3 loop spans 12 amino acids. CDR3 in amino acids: CASSQDFDEQYF. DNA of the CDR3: TGTGCCAGCAGTCAGGATTTCGACGAGCAGTACTTC. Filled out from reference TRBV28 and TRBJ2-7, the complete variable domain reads DVKVTQSSRYLVKRTGEKVFLECVQDMDHENMFWYRQDPGLGLRLIYFSYDVKMKEKGDIPEGYSVSREKKERFSLILESASTNQTSMYLCASSQDFDEQYFGPGTRLTVT.

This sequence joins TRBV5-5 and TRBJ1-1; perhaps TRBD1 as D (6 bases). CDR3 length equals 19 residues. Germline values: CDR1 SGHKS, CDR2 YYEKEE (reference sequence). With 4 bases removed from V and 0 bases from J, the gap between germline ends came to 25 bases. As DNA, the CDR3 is TGTGCCAGCAGCCCCCGGGTGGGGACACTATCTAGTATGAACACTGAAGCTTTCTTT. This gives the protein CASSPRVGTLSSMNTEAFF.

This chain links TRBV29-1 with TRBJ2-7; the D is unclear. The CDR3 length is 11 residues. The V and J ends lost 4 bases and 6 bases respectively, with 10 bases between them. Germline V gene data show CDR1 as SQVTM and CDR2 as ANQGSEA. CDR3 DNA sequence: TGCAGCGTTGGGTCCCCCGGCGAGCAGTACTTC. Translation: CSVGSPGEQYF.

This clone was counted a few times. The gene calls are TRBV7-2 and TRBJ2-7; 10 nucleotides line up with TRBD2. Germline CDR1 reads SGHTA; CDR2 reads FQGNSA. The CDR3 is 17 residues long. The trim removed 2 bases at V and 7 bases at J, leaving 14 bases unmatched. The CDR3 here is CASSLYPREREGVEQYF. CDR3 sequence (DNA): TGTGCCAGCAGCTTATATCCTCGCGAGCGGGAGGGCGTGGAGCAGTACTTC.

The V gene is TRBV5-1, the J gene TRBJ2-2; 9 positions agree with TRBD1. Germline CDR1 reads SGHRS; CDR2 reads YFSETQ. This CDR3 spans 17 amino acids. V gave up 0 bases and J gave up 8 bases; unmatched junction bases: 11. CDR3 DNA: TGCGCCAGCAGCTTGGCGTTGGGACAGGGAGTACCGGGGGAGCTGTTTTTT. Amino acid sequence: CASSLALGQGVPGELFF.

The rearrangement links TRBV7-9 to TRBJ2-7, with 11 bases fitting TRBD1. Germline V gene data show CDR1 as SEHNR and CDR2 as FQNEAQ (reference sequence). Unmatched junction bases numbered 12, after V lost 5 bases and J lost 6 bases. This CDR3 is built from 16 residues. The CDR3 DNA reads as TGTGCCAGCAGCCCCAGAGAAGGACAGGGGGCTGGCGAGCAGTACTTC. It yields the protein CASSPREGQGAGEQYF.

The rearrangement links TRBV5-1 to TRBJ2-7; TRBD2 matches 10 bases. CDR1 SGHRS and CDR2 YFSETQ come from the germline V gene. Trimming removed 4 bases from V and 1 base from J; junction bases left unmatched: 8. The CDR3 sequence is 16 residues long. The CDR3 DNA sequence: TGCGCCAGCAGCCTCAACCCGACTAGCGGGTCCTACGAGCAGTACTTC. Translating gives CASSLNPTSGSYEQYF.

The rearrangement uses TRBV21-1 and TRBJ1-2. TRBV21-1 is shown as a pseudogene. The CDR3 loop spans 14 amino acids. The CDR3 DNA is TGTGCCAGCAGCAAAGAAGAGGCTCCCGGTGGCTACACCTTC. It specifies CASSKEEAPGGYTF.

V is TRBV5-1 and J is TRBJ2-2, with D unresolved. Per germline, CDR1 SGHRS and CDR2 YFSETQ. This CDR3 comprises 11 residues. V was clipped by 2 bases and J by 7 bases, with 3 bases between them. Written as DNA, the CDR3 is TGCGCCAGCAGCTTTCGCGGGGAGCTGTTTTTT. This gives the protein CASSFRGELFF.